This T cell receptor beta chain was sequenced in a study of T cells after yellow fever vaccination. General study results and limits: A small share of clonotypes appeared in both CD4 and CD8 compartments. The secondary T-cell response peaked on day 5, not day 15, but was weaker.

TCR cDNA was made by 5'RACE template switching, adding a universal primer site and UMIs. Each CDR3 protein gets one entry after TCRdb re-called the 5' RACE reads with MiXCR. The sample yields more than 300,000 distinct CDR3 sequences, 3.5% to 4.5% seen once. Many counts were recorded for this clonotype. What it recognizes is unknown. The sequence came from a man aged 18 to 30 who received the YFV17D yellow fever vaccine. Sequenced here: PBMCs, sampled 15 days after the yellow fever booster vaccination.

The CDR3: CASIRTSSTDTQYF. The CDR3 DNA reads TGTGCCAGCATCAGGACTAGTTCTACAGATACGCAGTATTTT. The J gene is TRBJ2-3, the V gene TRBV7-2, with 7 nucleotides matching TRBD2. V gave up 7 bases and J gave up 3 bases; unmatched junction bases: 7. From germline, CDR1 is SGHTA and CDR2 FQGNSA. The CDR3 sequence is 14 residues long.